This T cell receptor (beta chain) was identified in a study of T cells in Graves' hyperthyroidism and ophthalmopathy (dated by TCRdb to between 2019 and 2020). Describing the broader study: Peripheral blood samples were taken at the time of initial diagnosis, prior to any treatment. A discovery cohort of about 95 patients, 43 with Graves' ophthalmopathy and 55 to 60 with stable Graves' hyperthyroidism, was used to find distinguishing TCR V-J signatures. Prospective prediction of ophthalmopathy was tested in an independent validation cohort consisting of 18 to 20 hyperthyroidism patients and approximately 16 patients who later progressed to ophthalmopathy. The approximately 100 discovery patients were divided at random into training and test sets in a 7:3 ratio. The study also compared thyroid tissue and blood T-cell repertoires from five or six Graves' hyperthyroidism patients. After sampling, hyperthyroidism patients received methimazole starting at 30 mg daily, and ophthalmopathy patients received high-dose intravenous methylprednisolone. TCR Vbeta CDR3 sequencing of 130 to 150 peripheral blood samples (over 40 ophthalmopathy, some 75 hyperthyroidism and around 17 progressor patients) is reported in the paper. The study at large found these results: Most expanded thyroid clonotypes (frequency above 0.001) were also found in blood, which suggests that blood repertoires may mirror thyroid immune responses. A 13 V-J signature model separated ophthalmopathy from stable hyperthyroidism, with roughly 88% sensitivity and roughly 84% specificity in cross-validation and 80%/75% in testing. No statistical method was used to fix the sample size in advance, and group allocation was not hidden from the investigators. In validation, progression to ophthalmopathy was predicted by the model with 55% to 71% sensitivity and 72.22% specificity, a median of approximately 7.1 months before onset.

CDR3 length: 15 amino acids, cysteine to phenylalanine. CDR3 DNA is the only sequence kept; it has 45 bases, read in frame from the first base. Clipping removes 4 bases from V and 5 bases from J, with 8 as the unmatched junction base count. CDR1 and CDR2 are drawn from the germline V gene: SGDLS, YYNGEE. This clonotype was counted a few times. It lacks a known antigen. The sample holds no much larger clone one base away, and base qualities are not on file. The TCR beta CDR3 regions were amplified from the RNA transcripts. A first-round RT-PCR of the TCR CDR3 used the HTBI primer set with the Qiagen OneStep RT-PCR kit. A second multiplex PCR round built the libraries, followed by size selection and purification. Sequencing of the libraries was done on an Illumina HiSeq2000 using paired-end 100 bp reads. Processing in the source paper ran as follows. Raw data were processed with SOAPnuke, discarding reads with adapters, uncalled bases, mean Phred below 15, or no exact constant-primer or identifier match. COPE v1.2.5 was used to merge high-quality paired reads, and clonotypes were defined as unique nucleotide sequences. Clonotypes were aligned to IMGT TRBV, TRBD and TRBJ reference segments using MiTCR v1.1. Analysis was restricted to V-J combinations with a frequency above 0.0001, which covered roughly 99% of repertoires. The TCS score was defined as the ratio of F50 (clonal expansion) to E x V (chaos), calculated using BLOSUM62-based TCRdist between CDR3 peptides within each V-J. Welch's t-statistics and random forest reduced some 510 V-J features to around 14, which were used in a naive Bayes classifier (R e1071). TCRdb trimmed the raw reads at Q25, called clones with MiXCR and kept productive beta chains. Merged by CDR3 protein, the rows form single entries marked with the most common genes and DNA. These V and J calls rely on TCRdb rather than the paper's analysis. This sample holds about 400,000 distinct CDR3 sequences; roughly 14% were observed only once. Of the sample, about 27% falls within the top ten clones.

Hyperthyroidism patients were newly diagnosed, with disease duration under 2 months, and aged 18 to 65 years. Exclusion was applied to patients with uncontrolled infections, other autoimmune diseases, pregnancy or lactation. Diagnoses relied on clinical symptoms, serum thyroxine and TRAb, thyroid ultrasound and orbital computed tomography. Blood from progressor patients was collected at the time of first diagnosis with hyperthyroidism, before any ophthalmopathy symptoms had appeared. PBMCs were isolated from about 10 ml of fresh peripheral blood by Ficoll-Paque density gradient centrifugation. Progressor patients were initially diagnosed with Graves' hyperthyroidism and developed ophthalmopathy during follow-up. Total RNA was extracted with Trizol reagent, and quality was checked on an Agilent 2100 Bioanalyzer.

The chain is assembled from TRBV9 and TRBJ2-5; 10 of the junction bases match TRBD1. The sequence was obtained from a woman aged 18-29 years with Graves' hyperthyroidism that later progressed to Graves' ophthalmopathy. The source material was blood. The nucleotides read TGTGCCAGCAGCTCCGGGACAGGGGCGTGGGAGACCCAGTACTTC. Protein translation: CASSSGTGAWETQYF. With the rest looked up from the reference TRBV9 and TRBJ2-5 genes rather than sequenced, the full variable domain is DSGVTQTPKHLITATGQRVTLRCSPRSGDLSVYWYQQSLDQGLQFLIQYYNGEERAKGNILERFSAQQFPDLHSELNLSSLELGDSALYFCASSSGTGAWETQYFGPGTRLLVL.